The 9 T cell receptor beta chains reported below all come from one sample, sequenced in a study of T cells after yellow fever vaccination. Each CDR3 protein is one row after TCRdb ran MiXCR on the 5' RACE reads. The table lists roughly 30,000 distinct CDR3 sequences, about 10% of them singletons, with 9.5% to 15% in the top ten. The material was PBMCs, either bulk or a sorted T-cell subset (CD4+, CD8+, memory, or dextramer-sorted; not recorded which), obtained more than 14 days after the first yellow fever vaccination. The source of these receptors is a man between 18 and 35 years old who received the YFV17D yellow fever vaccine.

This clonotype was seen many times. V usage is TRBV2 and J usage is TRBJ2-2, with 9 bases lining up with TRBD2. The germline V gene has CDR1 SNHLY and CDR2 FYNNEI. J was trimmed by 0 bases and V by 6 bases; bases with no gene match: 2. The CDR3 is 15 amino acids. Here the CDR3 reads CASSGLASNTGELFF. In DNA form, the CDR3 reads TGTGCCAGCAGCGGACTAGCGTCGAACACCGGGGAGCTGTTTTTT. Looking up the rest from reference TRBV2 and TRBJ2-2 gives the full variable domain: EPEVTQTPSHQVTQMGQEVILRCVPISNHLYFYWYRQILGQKVEFLVSFYNNEISEKSEIFDDQFSVERPDGSNFTLKIRSTKLEDSAMYFCASSGLASNTGELFFGEGSRLTVL.

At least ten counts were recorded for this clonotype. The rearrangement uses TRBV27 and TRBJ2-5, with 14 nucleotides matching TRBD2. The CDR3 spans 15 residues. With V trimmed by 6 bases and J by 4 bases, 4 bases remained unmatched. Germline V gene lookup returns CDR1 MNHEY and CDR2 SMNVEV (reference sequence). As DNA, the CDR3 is TGTGCCAGCAGGCGACTAGCGGGGGGGCCAGAGACCCAGTACTTC. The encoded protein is CASRRLAGGPETQYF.

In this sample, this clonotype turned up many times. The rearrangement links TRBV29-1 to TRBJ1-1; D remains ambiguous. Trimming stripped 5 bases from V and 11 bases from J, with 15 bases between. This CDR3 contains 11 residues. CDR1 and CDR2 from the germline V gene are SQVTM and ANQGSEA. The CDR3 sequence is CSVTFLQDAFF. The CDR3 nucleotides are TGCAGCGTTACCTTTCTCCAGGATGCTTTCTTT.

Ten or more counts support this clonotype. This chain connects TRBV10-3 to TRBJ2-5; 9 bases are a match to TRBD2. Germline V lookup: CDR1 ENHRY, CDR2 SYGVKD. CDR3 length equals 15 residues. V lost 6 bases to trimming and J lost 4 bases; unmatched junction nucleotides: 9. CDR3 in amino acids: CAISPGGGRAETQYF. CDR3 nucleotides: TGTGCCATCAGCCCGGGGGGCGGGAGGGCAGAGACCCAGTACTTC.

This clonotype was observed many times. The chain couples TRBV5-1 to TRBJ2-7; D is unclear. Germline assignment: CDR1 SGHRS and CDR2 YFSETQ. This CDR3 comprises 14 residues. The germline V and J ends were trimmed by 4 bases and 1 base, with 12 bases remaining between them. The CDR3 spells CASSPTYLSYEQYF. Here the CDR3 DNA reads TGCGCCAGCAGCCCGACTTACCTTTCCTACGAGCAGTACTTC.

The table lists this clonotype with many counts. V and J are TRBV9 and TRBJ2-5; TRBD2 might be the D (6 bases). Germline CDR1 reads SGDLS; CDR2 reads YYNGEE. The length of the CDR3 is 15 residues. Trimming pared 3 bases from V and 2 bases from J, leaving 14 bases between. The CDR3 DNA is TGTGCCAGCAGCGGGTCTGTCGGGGGACAAGAGACCCAGTACTTC. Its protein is CASSGSVGGQETQYF.

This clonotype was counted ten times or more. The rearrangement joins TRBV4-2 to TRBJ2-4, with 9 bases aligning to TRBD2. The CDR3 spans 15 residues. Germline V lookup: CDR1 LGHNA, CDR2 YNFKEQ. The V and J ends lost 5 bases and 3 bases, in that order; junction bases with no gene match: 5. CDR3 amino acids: CASSSAGGYKNIQYF. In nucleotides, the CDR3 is TGTGCCAGCAGCTCAGCGGGGGGTTACAAAAACATTCAGTACTTC.

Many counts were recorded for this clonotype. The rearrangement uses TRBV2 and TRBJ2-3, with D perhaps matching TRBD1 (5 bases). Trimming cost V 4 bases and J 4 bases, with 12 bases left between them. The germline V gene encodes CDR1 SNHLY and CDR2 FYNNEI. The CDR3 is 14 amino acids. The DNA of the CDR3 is TGTGCCAGCAGTGTTATGGGGCCGGCAGATACGCAGTATTTT. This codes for CASSVMGPADTQYF.

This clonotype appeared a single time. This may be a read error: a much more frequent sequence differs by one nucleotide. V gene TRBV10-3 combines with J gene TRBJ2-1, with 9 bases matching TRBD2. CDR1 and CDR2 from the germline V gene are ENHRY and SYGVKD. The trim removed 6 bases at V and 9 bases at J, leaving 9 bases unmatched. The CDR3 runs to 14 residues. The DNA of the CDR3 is TGTGCCATCAGCCTTCGGACTAGCGATGGTGAGCAGTTCTTC. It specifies CAISLRTSDGEQFF.